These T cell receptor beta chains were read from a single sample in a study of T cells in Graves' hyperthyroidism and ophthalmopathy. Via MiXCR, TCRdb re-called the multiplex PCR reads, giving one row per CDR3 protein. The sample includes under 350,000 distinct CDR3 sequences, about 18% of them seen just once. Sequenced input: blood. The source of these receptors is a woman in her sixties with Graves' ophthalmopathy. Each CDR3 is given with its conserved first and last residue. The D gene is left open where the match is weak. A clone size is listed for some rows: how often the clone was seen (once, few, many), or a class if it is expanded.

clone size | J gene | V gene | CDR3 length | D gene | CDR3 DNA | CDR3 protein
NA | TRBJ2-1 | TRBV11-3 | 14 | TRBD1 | TGTGCCAGCAGCCCGGACAGGGGTGGGCATGAGCAGTTCTTC | CASSPDRGGHEQFF
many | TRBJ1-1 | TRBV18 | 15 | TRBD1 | TGTGCCAGCTCACCACCGGGACAGGGTAGGTCTGGAGCTTTCTTT | CASSPPGQGRSGAFF
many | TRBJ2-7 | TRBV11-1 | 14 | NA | TGTGCCAGCAGCTTTGATCCGGGCCAATACGAGCAGTACTTC | CASSFDPGQYEQYF
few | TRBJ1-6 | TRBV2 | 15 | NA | TGTGCCAGCAGAGTACGGAGCTCCTATAATTCACCCCTCCACTTT | CASRVRSSYNSPLHF
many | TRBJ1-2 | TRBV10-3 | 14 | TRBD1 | TGTGCCATCAGTGAGCAGGGGGCAGGAGATGGCTACACCTTC | CAISEQGAGDGYTF
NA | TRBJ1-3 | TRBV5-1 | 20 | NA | TGCGCCAGCAGCTCGACCCCTCTTGCCCGCCTCCTCTCCTCTGGAAACACCATATATTTT | CASSSTPLARLLSSGNTIYF
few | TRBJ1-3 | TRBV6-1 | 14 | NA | TGTGCCAGCAGTTTGGGGGTCTCTGGAAACACCATATATTTT | CASSLGVSGNTIYF
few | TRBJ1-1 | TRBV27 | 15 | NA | TGTGCCAGCAGCGGGGGGAGTCTAAGGGGCACTGAAGCTTTCTTT | CASSGGSLRGTEAFF
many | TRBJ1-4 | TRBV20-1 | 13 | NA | TGCAGTGCTAGACGAAGAGTCGGGGAAAAACTGTTTTTT | CSARRRVGEKLFF
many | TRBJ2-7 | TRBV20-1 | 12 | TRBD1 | TGCAGTGCTTCGGGACAGAACTACGAGCAGTACTTC | CSASGQNYEQYF
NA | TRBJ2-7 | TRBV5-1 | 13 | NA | TGCACCAGCAGCTTGGGGGGATCGGGGGAGCAGTACTTC | CTSSLGGSGEQYF
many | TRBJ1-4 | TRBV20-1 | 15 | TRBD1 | TGCAGTGCTAGTGCAGGGGGCCGCTATAATGAAAAACTGTTTTTT | CSASAGGRYNEKLFF
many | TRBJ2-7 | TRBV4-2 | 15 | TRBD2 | TGTGCCAGCAGCCAAGGCGGGAGGGCCTCCGTCGAGCAGTACTTC | CASSQGGRASVEQYF
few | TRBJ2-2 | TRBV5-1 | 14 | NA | TGCGCCAGCAGAAGGGGCACCGTAGCCGGGGAGCTGTTTTTT | CASRRGTVAGELFF
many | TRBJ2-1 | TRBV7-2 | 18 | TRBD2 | TGTGCCAGCAGCTTAAGGGGGACTAGCGGGAGGGCCAGGAATGAGCAGTTCTTC | CASSLRGTSGRARNEQFF
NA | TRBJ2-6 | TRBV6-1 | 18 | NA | TGTGCCAGCAGCCCACCCCGGGGGAGAGCCTCTGGGGCCAACGTCCTGACTTTC | CASSPPRGRASGANVLTF
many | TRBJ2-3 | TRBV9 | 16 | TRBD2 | TGTGCCAGCAGCATCGGACTAGCGGGGGGTATGGATACGCAGTATTTT | CASSIGLAGGMDTQYF
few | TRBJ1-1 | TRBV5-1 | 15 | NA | TGCGCCAGCAGCAAAGGAACAGCCTCGGTGGGAAAAGCTTTCTTT | CASSKGTASVGKAFF
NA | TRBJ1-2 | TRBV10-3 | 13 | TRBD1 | TGTGCCATCAGTGAATCACAGGGGTTGGGCTACACCTTC | CAISESQGLGYTF
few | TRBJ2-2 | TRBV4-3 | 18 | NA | TGCGCCAGCAGCCAAGAAGTCAGTCAGTGGAGTTTCACCGGGGAGCTGTTTTTT | CASSQEVSQWSFTGELFF
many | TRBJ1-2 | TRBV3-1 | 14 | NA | TGTGCCAGCAGCCGAGGAACAGGGAGCTATGGCTACACCTTC | CASSRGTGSYGYTF
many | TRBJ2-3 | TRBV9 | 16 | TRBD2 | TGTGCCAGCAGCGTAGGGAGGACTAGCGGCACAGATACGCAGTATTTT | CASSVGRTSGTDTQYF
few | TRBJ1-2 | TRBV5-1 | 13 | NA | TGCGCCAGCAGCTTGGCGGGGGCGGGAGGCTACACCTTC | CASSLAGAGGYTF
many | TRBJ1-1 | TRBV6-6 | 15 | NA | TGTGCCAGCAGTTACCGACAACTAATGAACACTGAAGCTTTCTTT | CASSYRQLMNTEAFF
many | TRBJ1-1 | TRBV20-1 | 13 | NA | TGCAGTGCTATATCAGGGGCGAACACTGAAGCTTTCTTT | CSAISGANTEAFF
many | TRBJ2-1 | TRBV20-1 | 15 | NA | TGCAGTGCTAGAGATCGAGGTAGCTGGAGCAATGAGCAGTTCTTC | CSARDRGSWSNEQFF
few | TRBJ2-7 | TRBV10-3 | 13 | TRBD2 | TGTGCCATCAGTGGGCTAGCGGGAGTCGAGCAGTACTTC | CAISGLAGVEQYF
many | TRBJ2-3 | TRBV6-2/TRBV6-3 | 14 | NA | TGTGCCAGCAGCCGAGGGGATACCACAGATACGCAGTATTTT | CASSRGDTTDTQYF
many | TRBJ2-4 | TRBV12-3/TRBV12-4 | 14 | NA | TGTGCCAGCAGTACCAGGGGTACCAAAAACATTCAGTACTTC | CASSTRGTKNIQYF
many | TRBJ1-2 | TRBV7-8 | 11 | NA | TGTGCCAGCAGCTTAGCGGGGGGCTACACCTTC | CASSLAGGYTF
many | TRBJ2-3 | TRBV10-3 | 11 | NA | TGTGCCATCAACGCGGCAGATACGCAGTATTTT | CAINAADTQYF
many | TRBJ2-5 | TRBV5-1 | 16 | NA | TGCGCCAGCAGCTTGGGGGCGCAGTCCACTCAAGAGACCCAGTACTTC | CASSLGAQSTQETQYF
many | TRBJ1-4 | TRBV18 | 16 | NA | TGTGCCAGCTCACCACCGCGAGGCGCAACTAATGAAAAACTGTTTTTT | CASSPPRGATNEKLFF
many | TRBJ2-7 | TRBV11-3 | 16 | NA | TGTGCCAGCAGCTTGGAGGGTCGGGGTGGGAATGACGAGCAGTACTTC | CASSLEGRGGNDEQYF
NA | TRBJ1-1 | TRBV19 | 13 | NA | TGTGCCAGTAGCCATAACAGGGTTTCGATGGCTTTCTTT | CASSHNRVSMAFF
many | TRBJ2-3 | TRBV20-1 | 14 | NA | TGCAGTGCTAGTCACCCCGTTAGCACAGATACGCAGTATTTT | CSASHPVSTDTQYF
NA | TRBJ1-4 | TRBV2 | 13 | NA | TGTGCCAGCAGAACAGGGTATCGTGAAAAACTGTTTTTT | CASRTGYREKLFF
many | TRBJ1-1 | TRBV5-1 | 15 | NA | TGCGCCAGCAGCTTGACCGGCAGTTCGACCACTGAAGCTTTCTTT | CASSLTGSSTTEAFF
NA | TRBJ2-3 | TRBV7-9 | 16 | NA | TGTGCCAGCAGCTTAGGAAATAGTCTGGGCCCAGATACGCAGTATTTT | CASSLGNSLGPDTQYF
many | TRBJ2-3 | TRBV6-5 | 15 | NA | TGTGCCAGCAGTTACTCTGAGGGGGTGACAGATACGCAGTATTTT | CASSYSEGVTDTQYF
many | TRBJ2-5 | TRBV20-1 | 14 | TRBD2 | TGCAGTGCTGGGACTAGCGGGGTTCAAGAGACCCAGTACTTC | CSAGTSGVQETQYF
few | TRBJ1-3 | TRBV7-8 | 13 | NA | TGTGCCAGCAGCTCCAGGACTGGAAACACCATATATTTT | CASSSRTGNTIYF
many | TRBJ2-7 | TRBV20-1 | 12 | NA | TGCAGTGCTACCGGGACTGCCTACGAGCAGTACTTC | CSATGTAYEQYF
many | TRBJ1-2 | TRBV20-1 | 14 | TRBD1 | TGCAGTGCTAGCCCCGGACAGGGGAACTATGGCTACACCTTC | CSASPGQGNYGYTF
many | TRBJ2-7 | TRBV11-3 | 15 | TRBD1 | TGTGCCAGCAGCCTAGGTGGGGACAGGGCCTACGAGCAGTACTTC | CASSLGGDRAYEQYF
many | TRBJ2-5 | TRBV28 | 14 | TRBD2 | TGTGCCAGCAGGGCCGGGGGGGGGCTAGAGACCCAGTACTTC | CASRAGGGLETQYF
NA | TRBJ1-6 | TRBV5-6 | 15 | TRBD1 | TGTGCCAGCAGCTCGGCCGGGACAGGTCACTCACCCCTCCACTTT | CASSSAGTGHSPLHF
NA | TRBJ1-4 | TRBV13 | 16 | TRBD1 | TGTGCCAGCAGAGGGACAGTCACCGGGGATGGAGGAAAACTGTTTTTT | CASRGTVTGDGGKLFF